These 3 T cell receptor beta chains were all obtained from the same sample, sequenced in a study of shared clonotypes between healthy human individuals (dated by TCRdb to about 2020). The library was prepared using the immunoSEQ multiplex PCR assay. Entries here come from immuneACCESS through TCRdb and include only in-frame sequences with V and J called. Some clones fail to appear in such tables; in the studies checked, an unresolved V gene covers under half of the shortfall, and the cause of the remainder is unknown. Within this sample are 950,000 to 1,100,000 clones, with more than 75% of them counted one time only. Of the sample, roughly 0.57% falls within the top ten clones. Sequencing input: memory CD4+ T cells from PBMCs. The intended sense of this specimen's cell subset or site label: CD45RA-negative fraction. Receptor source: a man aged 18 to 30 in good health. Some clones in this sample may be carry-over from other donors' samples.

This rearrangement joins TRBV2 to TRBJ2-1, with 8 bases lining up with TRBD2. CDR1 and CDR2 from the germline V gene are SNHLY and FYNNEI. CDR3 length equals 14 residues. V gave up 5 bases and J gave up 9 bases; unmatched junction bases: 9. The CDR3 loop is CASSPGLGIGEQFF. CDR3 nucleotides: TGTGCCAGCAGTCCGGGACTAGGTATCGGTGAGCAGTTCTTC.

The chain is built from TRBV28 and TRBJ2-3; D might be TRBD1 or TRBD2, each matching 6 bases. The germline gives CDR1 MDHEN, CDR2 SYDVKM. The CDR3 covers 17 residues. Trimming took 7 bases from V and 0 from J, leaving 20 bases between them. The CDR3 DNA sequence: TGTGCCAGCACCTCGACGGGGGCGGCAGTCAGCACAGATACGCAGTATTTT. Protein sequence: CASTSTGAAVSTDTQYF.

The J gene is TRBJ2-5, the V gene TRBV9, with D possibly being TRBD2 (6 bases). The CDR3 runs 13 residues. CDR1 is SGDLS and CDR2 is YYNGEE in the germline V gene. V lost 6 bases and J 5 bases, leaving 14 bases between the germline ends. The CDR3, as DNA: TGTGCCAGCAACGAGGGAGGCCGGGAGACCCAGTACTTC. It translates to CASNEGGRETQYF. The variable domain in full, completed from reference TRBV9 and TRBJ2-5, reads DSGVTQTPKHLITATGQRVTLRCSPRSGDLSVYWYQQSLDQGLQFLIQYYNGEERAKGNILERFSAQQFPDLHSELNLSSLELGDSALYFCASNEGGRETQYFGPGTRLLVL.